This T cell receptor beta chain was sequenced in a study of T-cell reconstitution after alpha-beta-depleted transplantation in children. The TCRbeta library incorporated unique molecular identifiers. Via MiXCR, TCRdb re-called the PCR reads, giving one row per CDR3 protein. The sample consists of a few hundred thousand distinct CDR3 sequences, around 13% of them appearing once. This clonotype was counted only a few times. Germline lookup yields CDR1 SQVTM and CDR2 ANQGSEA. CDR3 length: 13 residues. V shed 4 bases, J shed 7 bases, and the junction held 9 bases outside the gene matches. The sequence was obtained from a male patient between 5 and 17 years old who had a stem cell transplant for acute myeloid leukemia, so the T cells may come from the graft donor. Sample: PBMCs, mostly from graft donor cells, taken 360 days after TCRalphabeta/CD19-depleted stem cell transplant. The rearrangement joins TRBV29-1 to TRBJ2-7, with 8 bases that match TRBD2. DNA for the CDR3: TGCAGCGTTGGTGGGCTAGCGGGCCCTGAGCAGTACTTC. Encoded protein: CSVGGLAGPEQYF.